Shown below are 20 T cell receptor beta chains from a single sample sequenced in a study of identical twins. TCRdb re-derived calls from the 5' RACE reads in MiXCR, one entry per CDR3 protein. The table has hundreds of thousands of distinct CDR3 sequences, 21% seen once; the top ten hold 4% to 4.5%. These data were also filed under a second study, of T cells expressing NK-cell markers.

Input material: PBMCs. These receptors were collected from a woman in her late teens or twenties in good health.

This clonotype was counted between two and nine times. The chain carries TRBV20-1 and TRBJ2-1; D is possibly TRBD2 (5 bases). The CDR3 consists of 15 residues. V lost 8 bases and J 5 bases, leaving 22 bases between the germline ends. Germline V CDR1 and CDR2: DFQATT, SNEGSKA (reference sequence). In DNA form, the CDR3 reads TGCAGTACCCAAGCGGAGATCAATCAGGACAATGAGCAGTTCTTC. Its protein product is CSTQAEINQDNEQFF.

This clonotype was observed many times. The CDR3 here is CSVGTGGTYEQYF. The CDR3 coding sequence is TGCAGCGTCGGGACAGGAGGAACCTACGAGCAGTACTTC. The genes are TRBV29-1 and TRBJ2-7; 8 bases are shared with TRBD1. V lost 6 bases and J lost 2; bases outside the gene matches: 6. CDR1 is SQVTM, CDR2 ANQGSEA, per germline. This CDR3 contains 13 residues.

The genes are TRBV5-1 and TRBJ2-1; D is unclear. The CDR3 consists of 15 residues. The V end was cut by 6 bases, the J end by 1 base, with 14 bases between. Germline CDR1 is SGHRS and CDR2 is YFSETQ. CDR3 residues: CASTMAVGSYNEQFF. Here the CDR3 DNA reads TGCGCCAGCACCATGGCGGTGGGATCCTACAATGAGCAGTTCTTC.

The chain links TRBV5-1 to TRBJ2-1; 10 bases fit TRBD2. The CDR3 has 16 residues. V lost 6 bases to trimming and J lost 5 bases; unmatched junction nucleotides: 11. CDR1 and CDR2 from the germline V gene are SGHRS and YFSETQ. The CDR3 here is CASKASSGGANNEQFF. The CDR3 DNA reads TGCGCCAGCAAGGCCTCGAGCGGGGGGGCCAACAATGAGCAGTTCTTC.

This chain links TRBV5-1 with TRBJ2-7; 7 bases are shared with TRBD1. Germline V lookup: CDR1 SGHRS, CDR2 YFSETQ. The V gene end was trimmed by 5 bases and the J gene end by 1 base; junction bases not matched to a gene: 12. This CDR3 region has 16 residues. CDR3 in amino acids: CASRRLTGESSYEQYF. As DNA, the CDR3 is TGCGCCAGCAGGCGACTTACAGGGGAAAGTTCCTACGAGCAGTACTTC.

This clonotype was picked up a small number of times. In DNA, the CDR3 is TGTGCCAGCACCCCTGGCGCGGTCCAGGGGCGGACCGGGGAGCTGTTTTTT. This codes for CASTPGAVQGRTGELFF. The chain links TRBV12-3 or TRBV12-4 to TRBJ2-2; D is possibly TRBD1 (6 bases). The CDR3 extends over 17 amino acids. V was trimmed by 7 bases and J by 5 bases, leaving 23 bases between them.

This clonotype was seen repeatedly, ten times or more. The CDR3 DNA reads as TGTGCCAGCAGGCAGGACATATACAATGAGCAGTTCTTC. This codes for CASRQDIYNEQFF. The chain recombines TRBV6-2 or TRBV6-3 with TRBJ2-1; D is perhaps TRBD1 (5 bases). Per the germline V gene, CDR1 is MNHEY and CDR2 is SVGEGT. V was shortened by 6 bases and J by 4 bases, with 10 bases between the two germline ends. The CDR3 is made up of 13 amino acids.

J is TRBJ2-5 and V is TRBV20-1, with 8 bases lining up with TRBD2. Germline-derived CDR1 and CDR2 are DFQATT and SNEGSKA (reference sequence). V lost 8 bases to trimming and J lost 5 bases; unmatched junction nucleotides: 13. The CDR3 covers 14 residues. The CDR3 DNA reads TGCAGTACAGATCCGACTAGCGCGAGGGAGACCCAGTACTTC. Protein: CSTDPTSARETQYF.

This clonotype has more than one count but fewer than ten. The chain employs TRBV20-1 and TRBJ1-4; 8 nucleotides agree with TRBD1. In germline, CDR1 is DFQATT, CDR2 SNEGSKA (reference sequence). Trimming removed 1 base from V and 8 bases from J; junction bases left unmatched: 6. CDR3 length: 14 amino acids. CDR3 in DNA: TGCAGTGCTAGAGCCTCCACAGGGGGAGAAAAACTGTTTTTT. This gives the protein CSARASTGGEKLFF.

The chain couples TRBV6-5 to TRBJ1-6; D call uncertain. Germline V gene sequence: CDR1 MNHEY, CDR2 SVGAGI. Trimming took off 4 bases at V and 5 bases at J, with 9 bases between the two ends. The CDR3 totals 14 residues. The CDR3 protein is CASSFGAHNSPLHF. For the CDR3, the DNA is TGTGCCAGCAGTTTCGGAGCACATAATTCACCCCTCCACTTT.

The chain has TRBV5-6 and TRBJ2-7; 7 bases line up with TRBD1. Germline lookup yields CDR1 SGHDT and CDR2 YYEEEE. V lost 2 bases to trimming and J lost 2 bases; unmatched junction nucleotides: 7. CDR3 length equals 15 residues. The CDR3 DNA sequence: TGTGCCAGCAGCTTATACAGACAGGGTACCTACGAGCAGTACTTC. Translated: CASSLYRQGTYEQYF.

This clonotype was seen at least ten times. The chain is built from TRBV25-1 and TRBJ1-2; D gene ambiguous. CDR3 length: 13 residues. The germline gives CDR1 MGHDK, CDR2 SYGVNS. The V end was cut by 3 bases, the J end by 2 bases, with 7 bases between. The CDR3 nucleotides are TGTGCCAGCAGTGAGTTCGGCAACTATGGCTACACCTTC. Amino acids: CASSEFGNYGYTF.

V and J are TRBV13 and TRBJ2-3; 13 nucleotides align to TRBD2. V shed 5 bases and J 5 bases; nucleotides not matched to a gene: 10. This CDR3 is 17 amino acids long. CDR1 is PRHDT, CDR2 FYEKMQ, per germline (reference sequence). CDR3 in DNA: TGTGCCAGCAGCCCGCCCGGACTAGCGGGGGACAAAGATACGCAGTATTTT. Translation: CASSPPGLAGDKDTQYF.

This chain links TRBV4-3 with TRBJ2-7, with 8 bases fitting TRBD2. CDR1 is LGHNA and CDR2 is YSLEER in the germline V gene. The trim removed 1 base at V and 4 bases at J, leaving 6 bases unmatched. The CDR3 has 15 amino acids. The CDR3 region has the DNA TGCGCCAGCAGCCAAGGTCAGCGGGAGCGATACGAGCAGTACTTC. Amino acids: CASSQGQRERYEQYF.

This clonotype was counted only a few times. The V call is TRBV6-5, the J call TRBJ1-2; D gene uncertain. The CDR3 runs to 12 residues. Per germline, CDR1 MNHEY and CDR2 SVGAGI. V gave up 6 bases and J gave up 6 bases, with 11 bases separating them. CDR3 protein: CASSNPENGYTF. CDR3 DNA: TGTGCCAGCAGCAACCCGGAGAATGGCTACACCTTC.

This clonotype was counted only a few times. The chain recombines TRBV20-1 with TRBJ2-1, with 11 bases that match TRBD2. The CDR3 is 16 amino acids. CDR1 is DFQATT, CDR2 SNEGSKA, per germline (reference sequence). V was pared by 4 bases and J by 6 bases, with 11 bases of the junction left unmatched. This CDR3 is CSATSHLAGGGNEQFF. For the CDR3, the DNA is TGCAGTGCTACCTCACACCTAGCGGGAGGTGGCAATGAGCAGTTCTTC.

The chain links TRBV20-1 to TRBJ2-2; D is ambiguous. The ends were cut back, 4 bases at V and 5 bases at J, with 8 bases in the middle. CDR1 and CDR2 (germline): DFQATT, SNEGSKA (reference sequence). The CDR3 is made up of 12 amino acids. The CDR3 loop is CSAMGGTGELFF. The CDR3 DNA reads as TGCAGTGCTATGGGCGGAACCGGGGAGCTGTTTTTT.

The count of this clonotype is one. This sequence joins TRBV13 and TRBJ1-5; tentatively, D is TRBD1 (5 bases). This CDR3 has 15 residues. V was shortened by 0 bases and J by 7 bases, with 13 bases between the two germline ends. CDR1 is PRHDT and CDR2 is FYEKMQ in the germline V gene (reference sequence). CDR3 nucleotide sequence: TGTGCCAGCAGCTTAGGCGCAGGGCGAGCCCAGCCCCAGCATTTT. Its protein is CASSLGAGRAQPQHF.

This clonotype was counted only a few times. This chain joins TRBV2 and TRBJ2-1; D might be TRBD1 (6 bases). Germline loops: CDR1 SNHLY, CDR2 FYNNEI. The CDR3 consists of 11 residues. Trimming took off 3 bases at V and 12 bases at J, with 9 bases between the two ends. The chain's CDR3 is CASSEGQGQFF. CDR3 DNA: TGTGCCAGCAGTGAGGGACAAGGGCAGTTCTTC.

Ten or more counts support this clonotype. The chain is built from TRBV12-3 or TRBV12-4 and TRBJ2-1; D unresolved. The V and J ends lost 2 bases and 7 bases respectively, with 6 bases between them. This CDR3 is 12 amino acids long. CDR3 residues: CASSLFSNEQFF. CDR3 DNA: TGTGCCAGCAGTTTATTCTCGAATGAGCAGTTCTTC.